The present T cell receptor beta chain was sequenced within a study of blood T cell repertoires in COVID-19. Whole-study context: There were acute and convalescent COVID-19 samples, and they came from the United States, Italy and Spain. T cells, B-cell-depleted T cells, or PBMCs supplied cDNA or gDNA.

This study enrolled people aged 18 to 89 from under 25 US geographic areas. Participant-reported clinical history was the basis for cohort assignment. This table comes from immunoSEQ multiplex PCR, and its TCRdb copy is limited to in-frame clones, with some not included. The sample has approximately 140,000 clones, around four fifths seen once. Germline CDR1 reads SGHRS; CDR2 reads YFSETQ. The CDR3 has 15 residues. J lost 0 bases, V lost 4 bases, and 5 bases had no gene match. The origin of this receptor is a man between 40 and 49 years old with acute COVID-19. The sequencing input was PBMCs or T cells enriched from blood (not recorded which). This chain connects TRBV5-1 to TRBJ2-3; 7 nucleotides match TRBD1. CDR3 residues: CASSPSGQSTDTQYF. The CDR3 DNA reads TGCGCCAGCAGCCCGTCGGGACAGAGCACAGATACGCAGTATTTT.